This TCR beta chain was observed in a study of blood T cell repertoires in COVID-19. About the research overall: COVID-19 samples, acute and convalescent, were from the United States, Italy and Spain. Sources were T cells, B-cell-depleted T cells, or PBMCs; the material itself was cDNA or gDNA.

This clone was detected only a few times. Deletions cut 2 bases from V and 1 base from J, with 9 bases between. Germline V gene sequence: CDR1 SGHAT, CDR2 FQNNGV. CDR3 size: 14 residues. Study processing details: Nucleated cell number was recorded as an estimate derived from reference gene primer amplification. Only in-frame clones appear in the TCRdb table, and some are missing; sequencing was by immunoSEQ multiplex PCR. That table is the source of V, J and clone size, and D and trimming were worked out from the DNA. The sample lists approximately 94,000 clones; roughly 85% were seen once. The genes are TRBV11-2 and TRBJ2-7; the D gene is possibly TRBD2 (5 bases). Sequencing input: peripheral blood. This sequence was found in a man between 65 and 85 years old with active or convalescent COVID-19. The CDR3 sequence: CASSLSGNSYEQYF. In DNA, the CDR3 is TGTGCCAGCAGCTTATCGGGGAATTCCTACGAGCAGTACTTC.